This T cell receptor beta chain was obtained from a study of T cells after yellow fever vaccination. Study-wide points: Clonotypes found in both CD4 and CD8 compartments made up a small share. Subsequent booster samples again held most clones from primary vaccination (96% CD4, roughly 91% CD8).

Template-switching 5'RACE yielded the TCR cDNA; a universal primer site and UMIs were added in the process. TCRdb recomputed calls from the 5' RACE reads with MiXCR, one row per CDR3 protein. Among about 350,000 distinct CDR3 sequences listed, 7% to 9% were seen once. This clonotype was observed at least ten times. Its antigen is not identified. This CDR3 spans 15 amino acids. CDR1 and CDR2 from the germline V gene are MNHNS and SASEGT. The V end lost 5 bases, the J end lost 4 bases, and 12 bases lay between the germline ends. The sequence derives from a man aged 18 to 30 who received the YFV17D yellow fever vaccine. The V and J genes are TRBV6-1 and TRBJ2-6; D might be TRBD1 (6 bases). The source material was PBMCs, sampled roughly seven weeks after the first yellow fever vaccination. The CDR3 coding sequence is TGTGCCAGCAGTCCTACAGGGTTCGGGGCCAACGTCCTGACTTTC. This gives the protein CASSPTGFGANVLTF.